This T cell receptor beta chain comes out of a study of T cells after posttransplantation cyclophosphamide. General study results and limits: Later blood repertoires were often dominated by clones from the donor CD8+ memory compartment. After PTCy, TRB diversity resembled that of CNI/methotrexate controls.

About this clone: The antigen remains unidentified.

Peripheral blood was collected from the related graft donor on the marrow donation day. CDR1 and CDR2 (germline): SGHRS, YFSETQ. This CDR3 contains 16 residues. V was clipped by 6 bases and J by 3 bases; unmatched bases: 9. The assay was immunoSEQ multiplex PCR, and TCRdb's table has in-frame clones only and misses some. This table has tens of thousands of clones, almost 75% appearing once. The sample comprised memory CD4+ T cells sorted from PBMCs. The chain combines TRBV5-1 with TRBJ2-2; TRBD1 matches 9 bases. This clonotype was sampled from an older woman in good health, CMV-negative, and a related stem cell transplant donor. The CDR3: CASTLLGQGDTGELFF. In DNA form, the CDR3 reads TGCGCCAGCACCTTACTGGGACAGGGCGACACCGGGGAGCTGTTTTTT.